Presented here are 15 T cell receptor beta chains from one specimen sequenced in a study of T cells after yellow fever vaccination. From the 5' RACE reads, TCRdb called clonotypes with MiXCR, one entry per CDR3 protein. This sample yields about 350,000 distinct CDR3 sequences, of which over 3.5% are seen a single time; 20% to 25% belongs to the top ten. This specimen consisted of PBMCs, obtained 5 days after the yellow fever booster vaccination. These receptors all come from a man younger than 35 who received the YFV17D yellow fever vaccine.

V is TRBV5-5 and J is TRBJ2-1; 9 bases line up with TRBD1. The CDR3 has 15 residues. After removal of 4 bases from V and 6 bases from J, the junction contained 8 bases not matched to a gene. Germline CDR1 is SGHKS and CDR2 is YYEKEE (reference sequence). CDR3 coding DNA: TGTGCCAGCAGCCCGGGACAGGGTGTAGGCAATGAGCAGTTCTTC. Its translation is CASSPGQGVGNEQFF.

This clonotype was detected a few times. The CDR3 coding sequence is TGTGCCAGCAGTTTGAACCCGGTCGTTTGGGGGAACACCGGGGAGCTGTTTTTT. Protein product: CASSLNPVVWGNTGELFF. This chain uses TRBV7-3 with TRBJ2-2, with unresolved D. Trimming cost V 6 bases and J 1 base, with 21 bases left between them. CDR1 SGHTA and CDR2 FQGTGA come from the germline V gene. There are 18 residues in the CDR3.

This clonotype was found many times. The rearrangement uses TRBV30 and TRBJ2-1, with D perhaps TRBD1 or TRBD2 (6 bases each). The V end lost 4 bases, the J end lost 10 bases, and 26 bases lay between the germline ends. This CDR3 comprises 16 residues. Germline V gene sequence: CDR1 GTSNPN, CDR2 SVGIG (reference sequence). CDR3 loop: CAWTYLPGGDIHEQFF. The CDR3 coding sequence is TGTGCCTGGACCTACCTCCCCGGGGGCGACATCCACGAGCAGTTCTTC. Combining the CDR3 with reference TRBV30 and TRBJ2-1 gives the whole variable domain SQTIHQWPATLVQPVGSPLSLECTVEGTSNPNLYWYRQAAGRGLQLLFYSVGIGQISSEVPQNLSASRPQDRQFILSSKKLLLSDSGFYLCAWTYLPGGDIHEQFFGPGTRLTVL.

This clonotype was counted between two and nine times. CDR3 in amino acids: CASSPRGAKYEQYV. CDR3 bases: TGTGCCAGCAGTCCCCGGGGGGCAAAGTACGAGCAGTACGTC. The chain joins TRBV27 to TRBJ2-7; D possibly corresponds to TRBD2 (7 bases). The V gene lost 5 bases and the J gene lost 4 bases, with 15 bases spanning the gap. The CDR3 extends over 14 amino acids. CDR1 and CDR2 (germline): MNHEY, SMNVEV (reference sequence).

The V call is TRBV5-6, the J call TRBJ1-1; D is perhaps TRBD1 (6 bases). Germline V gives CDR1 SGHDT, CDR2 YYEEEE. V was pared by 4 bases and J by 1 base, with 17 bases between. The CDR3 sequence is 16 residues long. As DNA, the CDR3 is TGTGCCAGCAGCCCGGACAGCGCTCGATCGAACACTGAAGCTTTCTTT. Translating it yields CASSPDSARSNTEAFF.

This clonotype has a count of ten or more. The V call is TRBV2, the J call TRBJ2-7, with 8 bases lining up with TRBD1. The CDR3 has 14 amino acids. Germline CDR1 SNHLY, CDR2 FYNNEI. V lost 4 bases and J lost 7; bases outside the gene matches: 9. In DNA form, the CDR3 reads TGTGCCAGCAGTGTTCCAGGGGGCGCGGGGGAGCAGTACTTC. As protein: CASSVPGGAGEQYF.

CDR3 amino acids: CASRTRGPSGELFF. Written as DNA, the CDR3 is TGTGCCAGCAGAACTAGAGGCCCCTCCGGGGAGCTGTTTTTT. This rearrangement joins TRBV6-2 or TRBV6-3 to TRBJ2-2, with D perhaps TRBD2 (5 bases). The CDR3 length is 14 residues. V was pared by 6 bases and J by 6 bases, with 14 bases between. The germline gives CDR1 MNHEY, CDR2 SVGEGT.

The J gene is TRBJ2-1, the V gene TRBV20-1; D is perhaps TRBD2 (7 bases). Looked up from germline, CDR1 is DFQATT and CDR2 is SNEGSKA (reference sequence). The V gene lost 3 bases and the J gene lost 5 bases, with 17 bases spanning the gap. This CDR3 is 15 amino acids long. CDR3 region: CSASHLRGAHNEQFF. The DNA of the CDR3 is TGCAGTGCTAGCCACCTCCGGGGGGCCCACAATGAGCAGTTCTTC.

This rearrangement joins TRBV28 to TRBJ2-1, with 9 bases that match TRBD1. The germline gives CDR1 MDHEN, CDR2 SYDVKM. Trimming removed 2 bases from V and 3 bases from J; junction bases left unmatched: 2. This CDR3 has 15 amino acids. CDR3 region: CASSLGDRVYNEQFF. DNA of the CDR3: TGTGCCAGCAGTTTAGGGGACAGGGTCTACAATGAGCAGTTCTTC. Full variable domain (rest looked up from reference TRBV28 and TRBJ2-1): DVKVTQSSRYLVKRTGEKVFLECVQDMDHENMFWYRQDPGLGLRLIYFSYDVKMKEKGDIPEGYSVSREKKERFSLILESASTNQTSMYLCASSLGDRVYNEQFFGPGTRLTVL.

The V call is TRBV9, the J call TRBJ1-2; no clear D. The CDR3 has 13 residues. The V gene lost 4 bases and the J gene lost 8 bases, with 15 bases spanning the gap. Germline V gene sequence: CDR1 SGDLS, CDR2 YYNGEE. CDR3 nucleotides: TGTGCCAGCAGCAGATCCAACCAAAAGGGCTACACCTTC. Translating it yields CASSRSNQKGYTF.

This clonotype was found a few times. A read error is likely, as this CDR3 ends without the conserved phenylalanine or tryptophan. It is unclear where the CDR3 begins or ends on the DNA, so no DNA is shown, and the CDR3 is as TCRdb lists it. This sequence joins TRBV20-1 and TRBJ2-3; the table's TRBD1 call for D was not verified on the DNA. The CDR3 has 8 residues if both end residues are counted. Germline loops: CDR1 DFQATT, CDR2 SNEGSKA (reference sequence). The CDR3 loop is CSARVSGG.

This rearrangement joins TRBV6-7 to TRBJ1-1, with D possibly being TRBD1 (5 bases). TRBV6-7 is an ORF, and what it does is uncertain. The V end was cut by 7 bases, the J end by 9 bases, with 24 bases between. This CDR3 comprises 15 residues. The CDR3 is CASKGAKARPSKAFF. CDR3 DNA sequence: TGTGCCAGCAAAGGGGCCAAGGCCCGCCCTAGCAAAGCTTTCTTT.

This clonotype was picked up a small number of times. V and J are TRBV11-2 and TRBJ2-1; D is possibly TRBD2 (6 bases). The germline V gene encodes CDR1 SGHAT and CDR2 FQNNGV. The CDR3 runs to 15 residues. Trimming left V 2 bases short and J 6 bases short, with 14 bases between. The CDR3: CASSLRTNGINEQFF. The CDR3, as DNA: TGTGCCAGCAGCTTACGGACTAACGGGATCAATGAGCAGTTCTTC.

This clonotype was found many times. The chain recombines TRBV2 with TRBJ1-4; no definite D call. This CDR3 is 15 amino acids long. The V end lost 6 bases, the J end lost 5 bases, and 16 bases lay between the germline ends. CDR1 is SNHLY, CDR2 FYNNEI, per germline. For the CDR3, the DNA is TGTGCCAGCAGCATCGGTCGACAACCAAATGAAAAACTGTTTTTT. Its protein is CASSIGRQPNEKLFF.

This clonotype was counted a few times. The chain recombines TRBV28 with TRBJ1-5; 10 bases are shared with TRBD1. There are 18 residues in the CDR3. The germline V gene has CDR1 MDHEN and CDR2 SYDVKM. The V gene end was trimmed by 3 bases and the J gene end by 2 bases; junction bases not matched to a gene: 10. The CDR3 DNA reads TGTGCCAGCAGTTTCGGGACAGGGGCCATTCTAGGCAATCAGCCCCAGCATTTT. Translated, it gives CASSFGTGAILGNQPQHF.